The sequence of this T cell receptor (beta chain) was determined in a study of naive and memory T cell subsets. Points from the study as a whole: Delayed type IV hypersensitivity infiltration was taken to explain higher tuberculin-site TCR counts.

Trimming at V came to 6 bases and at J to 1 base, leaving 5 bases not matched to a gene. Germline V gene lookup returns CDR1 SGHAT and CDR2 FQNNGV. The CDR3 has 16 amino acids. Amplification of ligated cDNA took four PCR rounds with SP2 and nested alpha and beta constant primers. MiXCR, applied by TCRdb to the UMI-ligation and nested PCR reads, yields one record per CDR3 protein. The table lists tens of thousands of distinct CDR3 sequences, about 6.2% of them singletons, with about 3.1% in the top ten. This clonotype was counted ten times or more. What it binds is not known. Regarding treatment: skin biopsy from PPD injection site in Mantoux-positive individual. The library had UMIs added by 3' ligation of an oligonucleotide to TCR cDNA.

The starting material was skin, obtained from a tuberculin skin test site. V is TRBV11-2 and J is TRBJ2-2; the match to TRBD2 covers 10 bases. This receptor was taken from an adult in good health. The DNA for the CDR3 is TGTGCCAGCAGTCGAGCGGGGGGGCAGAACACCGGGGAGCTGTTTTTT. It specifies CASSRAGGQNTGELFF.